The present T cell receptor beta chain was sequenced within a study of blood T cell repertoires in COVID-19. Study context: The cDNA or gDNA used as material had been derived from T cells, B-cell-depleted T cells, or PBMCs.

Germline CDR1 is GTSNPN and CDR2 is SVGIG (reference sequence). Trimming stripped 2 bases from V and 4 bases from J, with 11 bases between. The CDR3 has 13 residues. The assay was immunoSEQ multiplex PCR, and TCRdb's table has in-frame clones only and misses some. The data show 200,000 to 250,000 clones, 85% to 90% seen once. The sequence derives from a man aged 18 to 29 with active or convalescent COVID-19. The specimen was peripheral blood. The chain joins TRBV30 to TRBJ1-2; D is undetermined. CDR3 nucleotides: TGTGCCTGGAGTTGGGGAGGTGGCTATGGCTACACCTTC. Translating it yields CAWSWGGGYGYTF.